This T cell receptor beta chain was observed in a study of shared clonotypes between healthy human individuals. Across the whole study: Three CD4 naive, three CD4 memory, two CD8 naive and one CD8 memory plate were used per donor.

Germline trimming cut 5 bases from V and 2 bases from J; bases unmatched to any gene: 8. The CDR3 is 17 residues long. Germline V gives CDR1 SGHVS, CDR2 FQNEAQ. Original methodology: Junction-only immunoSEQ sequences carried no quality scores, so filtering differed. Here immunoSEQ multiplex PCR was the method, and the copy in TCRdb shows in-frame clones only, minus some. Clone size and V and J calls were adopted from that table, with D and trimming inferred from the DNA. The sample lists some 1.5 million clones, about 96% occurring once. Study findings and constraints: Relative to memory subsets, naive subsets generally showed larger estimated richness.

Concerning this clone itself: As yet, its antigen is unknown.

This TCR was recovered from a man aged 25-45 years in good health. The rearrangement links TRBV7-8 to TRBJ2-3, with 12 bases identical to TRBD2. The sample taken for sequencing was naive CD4+ T cells sorted from blood. Documented subset: CD45RA+ positively selected. The CDR3 coding sequence is TGTGCCAGCAGCCTTAGGACTAGCGGGGTGCACACAGATACGCAGTATTTT. Its protein product is CASSLRTSGVHTDTQYF.